Listed here are 29 T cell receptor beta chains from one sample, sequenced in a study of blood T cell repertoires in COVID-19. Sequenced by immunoSEQ multiplex PCR; TCRdb stores in-frame clones only, minus some. The table lists hundreds of thousands of clones, around 90% of them singletons. Sequenced input: PBMCs or T cells enriched from blood (not recorded which). The source is a woman aged 25 to 39 who had recovered from COVID-19.

The chain couples TRBV24-1 to TRBJ1-2, with TRBD1 matching 7 bases. V lost 4 bases and J lost 6; bases outside the gene matches: 7. The V gene's germline CDR1 is KGHDR and CDR2 SFDVKD. The CDR3 extends over 14 amino acids. CDR3 protein: CATSDNRGIDGYTF. The CDR3 DNA sequence: TGTGCCACCAGTGACAACAGGGGTATCGATGGCTACACCTTC.

V usage is TRBV27 and J usage is TRBJ2-1, with a tentative D call TRBD1 (7 bases). The CDR3 is 13 residues long. The germline gives CDR1 MNHEY, CDR2 SMNVEV (reference sequence). The V end was cut by 7 bases, the J end by 9 bases, with 16 bases between. CDR3 protein: CASKEGALSEQFF. The CDR3 bases are TGTGCCAGCAAGGAGGGGGCGCTGAGTGAGCAGTTCTTC.

Concerning this clone itself: This sample includes further DNA sequences coding for the same CDR3. The chain carries TRBV7-3 and TRBJ2-5, with 11 positions matching TRBD2. The germline gives CDR1 SGHTA, CDR2 FQGTGA. V gave up 5 bases and J gave up 1 base; unmatched junction bases: 3. This CDR3 contains 15 residues. CDR3 amino acids: CASSLSGGVQETQYF. The CDR3 coding sequence is TGTGCCAGCAGCCTTAGCGGGGGGGTCCAAGAGACCCAGTACTTC.

The rearrangement joins TRBV9 to TRBJ2-6; 8 nucleotides line up with TRBD1. The J segment lost 0 bases and the V segment lost 3 bases, leaving 11 bases of the junction unmatched. The CDR3 sequence is 19 residues long. Looked up from germline, CDR1 is SGDLS and CDR2 is YYNGEE. CDR3: CASSGPGGAPLSGANVLTF. DNA for the CDR3: TGTGCCAGCAGCGGACCAGGGGGCGCTCCGCTCTCTGGGGCCAACGTCCTGACTTTC.

The rearrangement uses TRBV27 and TRBJ1-4, with 9 positions matching TRBD1. The CDR3 has 14 amino acids. Germline loops: CDR1 MNHEY, CDR2 SMNVEV (reference sequence). V lost 4 bases to trimming and J lost 8 bases; unmatched junction nucleotides: 5. The CDR3 loop is CASSYRTGDEKLFF. Here the CDR3 DNA reads TGTGCCAGCAGTTACCGGACAGGGGACGAAAAACTGTTTTTT.

V and J are TRBV6-5 and TRBJ1-2, with 7 bases lining up with TRBD1. Germline CDR1 MNHEY, CDR2 SVGAGI. V was clipped by 8 bases and J by 5 bases; unmatched bases: 14. CDR3 length: 15 residues. CDR3 DNA sequence: TGTGCCAGCCTACCGTCACAGGGGACTGTTTATGGCTACACCTTC. As protein: CASLPSQGTVYGYTF.

The chain carries TRBV29-1 and TRBJ2-3, with 8 bases matching TRBD2. In germline, CDR1 is SQVTM, CDR2 ANQGSEA. The V gene end was trimmed by 4 bases and the J gene end by 0 bases; junction bases not matched to a gene: 9. This CDR3 spans 16 amino acids. The CDR3 bases are TGCAGCGTTGCGGGGGGGGGCAGAATTAGCACAGATACGCAGTATTTT. Its translation: CSVAGGGRISTDTQYF.

The CDR3 region is CASSLSGGVEKLFF. CDR3 DNA: TGTGCCAGCAGCTTATCAGGGGGCGTAGAAAAACTGTTTTTT. The rearrangement links TRBV7-9 to TRBJ1-4; 8 nucleotides agree with TRBD1. J lost 8 bases, V lost 2 bases, and 4 bases had no gene match. CDR3 length: 14 amino acids. Per germline, CDR1 SEHNR and CDR2 FQNEAQ (reference sequence).

The CDR3 coding sequence is TGCGCCAGCAGCTTGGGTCCGGGACAGAGGTACTCTGGAAACACCATATATTTT. Its protein is CASSLGPGQRYSGNTIYF. The chain employs TRBV5-1 and TRBJ1-3; 7 bases fit TRBD1. Germline V gene sequence: CDR1 SGHRS, CDR2 YFSETQ. This CDR3 contains 18 residues. J was trimmed by 0 bases and V by 0 bases; bases with no gene match: 9.

The V call is TRBV28, the J call TRBJ2-1; D not certain. V was shortened by 8 bases and J by 6 bases, with 17 bases between the two germline ends. Germline-derived CDR1 and CDR2 are MDHEN and SYDVKM. CDR3 length: 14 residues. This CDR3 reads CASGLGTPINEQFF. DNA for the CDR3: TGTGCCAGCGGGTTGGGCACCCCGATCAATGAGCAGTTCTTC.

V gene TRBV6-5 combines with J gene TRBJ2-7, with TRBD2 as a possible D gene (5 bases). The CDR3 runs to 15 residues. Looked up from germline, CDR1 is MNHEY and CDR2 is SVGAGI. Trimming took off 6 bases at V and 4 bases at J, with 19 bases between the two ends. The CDR3 reads CASSHRGQPGYEQYF. The CDR3 DNA sequence: TGTGCCAGCAGCCACCGCGGGCAACCCGGTTACGAGCAGTACTTC.

The CDR3 protein is CATSRDAGVYTGELFF. The CDR3 nucleotides read TGTGCCACCAGCAGAGATGCGGGAGTCTATACCGGGGAGCTGTTTTTT. V gene TRBV15 combines with J gene TRBJ2-2; 7 bases fit TRBD2. Trimming at V came to 0 bases and at J to 5 bases, leaving 6 bases not matched to a gene. From germline, CDR1 is LNHNV and CDR2 YYDKDF (reference sequence). CDR3 length: 16 residues.

This chain joins TRBV27 and TRBJ2-3, with D unclear. Trimming pared 2 bases from V and 3 bases from J, leaving 9 bases between. This CDR3 contains 14 residues. CDR1 MNHEY and CDR2 SMNVEV come from the germline V gene (reference sequence). The CDR3 nucleotides read TGTGCCAGCAGTTTAGGGCTGGTTACAGATACGCAGTATTTT. It is translated as CASSLGLVTDTQYF.

This chain links TRBV3-1 (or the pseudogene TRBV3-2) with TRBJ2-1, with a tentative D call TRBD1 (5 bases). This CDR3 has 17 amino acids. Germline CDR1 reads LGHDT; CDR2 reads YNNKEL (reference sequence). V was clipped by 4 bases and J by 6 bases, with 22 bases between them. As DNA, the CDR3 is TGTGCCAGCAGCCCTTTAAGACAGCTACTAAGGGGCAATGAGCAGTTCTTC. Translation gives CASSPLRQLLRGNEQFF.

This CDR3 reads CASSLLNEQYF. CDR3 sequence (DNA): TGTGCCAGCAGCTTATTAAACGAGCAGTACTTC. The rearrangement links TRBV13 to TRBJ2-7, with D uncertain. Trimming took 2 bases from V and 5 from J, leaving 4 bases between them. The CDR3 consists of 11 residues. Germline-derived CDR1 and CDR2 are PRHDT and FYEKMQ (reference sequence).

V is TRBV19 and J is TRBJ1-6; the match to TRBD1 covers 8 bases. In germline, CDR1 is LNHDA, CDR2 SQIVND (reference sequence). The V gene end was trimmed by 4 bases and the J gene end by 5 bases; junction bases not matched to a gene: 1. The CDR3 loop spans 14 amino acids. CDR3 coding DNA: TGTGCCAGTAGTACGACAGGGGATAATTCACCCCTCCACTTT. This sequence encodes CASSTTGDNSPLHF.

V is TRBV27 and J is TRBJ1-1; 7 nucleotides match TRBD1. The junction had 13 bases not matched to a gene; V was cut back by 6 bases and J by 6 bases. The CDR3 contains 15 residues. In germline, CDR1 is MNHEY, CDR2 SMNVEV (reference sequence). This chain's CDR3 is CASSKLRPGGAEAFF. DNA for the CDR3: TGTGCCAGCAGCAAATTGAGACCAGGGGGAGCTGAAGCTTTCTTT.

The chain carries TRBV9 and TRBJ1-3; the D gene is possibly TRBD1 (6 bases). Looked up from germline, CDR1 is SGDLS and CDR2 is YYNGEE. The CDR3 is made up of 16 amino acids. The V gene lost 3 bases and the J gene lost 1 base, with 14 bases spanning the gap. The CDR3 DNA follows: TGTGCCAGCAGCGCTGTTATAACAGGGTCTGGAAACACCATATATTTT. Its protein is CASSAVITGSGNTIYF.

V usage is TRBV27 and J usage is TRBJ1-2; tentative D call: TRBD1 (6 bases). The germline V gene has CDR1 MNHEY and CDR2 SMNVEV (reference sequence). The germline V and J ends were trimmed by 6 bases and 5 bases, with 19 bases remaining between them. The CDR3 is made up of 15 amino acids. The CDR3 nucleotides are TGTGCCAGCAGCCCCGTTCGGGGGGCTCCTTATGGCTACACCTTC. Its translation is CASSPVRGAPYGYTF.

This chain links TRBV6-5 with TRBJ2-1; D is ambiguous. The germline V gene has CDR1 MNHEY and CDR2 SVGAGI. The CDR3 has 13 amino acids. V lost 10 bases and J 1 base, leaving 11 bases between the germline ends. The CDR3 is CAIQVDSYNEQFF. Written as DNA, the CDR3 is TGTGCCATCCAGGTTGATTCCTACAATGAGCAGTTCTTC.

J is TRBJ2-2 and V is TRBV5-4, with TRBD1 matching 8 bases. Trimming removed 1 base from V and 1 base from J; junction bases left unmatched: 12. CDR3 length: 19 residues. Germline V gives CDR1 SGHNT, CDR2 YYREEE (reference sequence). CDR3 in DNA: TGTGCCAGCAGCTTGAAAGAAGGCTTTGGACAGGGGAACACCGGGGAGCTGTTTTTT. This codes for CASSLKEGFGQGNTGELFF.

The chain is built from TRBV27 and TRBJ2-3; weak D call: TRBD2 (7 bases). Trimming removed 6 bases at V and 1 base at J, with 26 bases between. CDR3 size: 19 residues. CDR1 is MNHEY, CDR2 SMNVEV, per germline (reference sequence). The CDR3 here is CASRRGIRSIGGGTDTQYF. The CDR3 DNA is TGTGCCAGCAGGCGTGGGATTCGCAGTATAGGGGGGGGCACAGATACGCAGTATTTT.

The chain combines TRBV28 with TRBJ2-1; 10 bases fit TRBD1. The length of the CDR3 is 14 residues. Looked up from germline, CDR1 is MDHEN and CDR2 is SYDVKM. Trimming took 3 bases from V and 5 from J; bases not matched to a gene: 1. The DNA of the CDR3 is TGTGCCAGCAGTTTGGGACAGGGGCACAATGAGCAGTTCTTC. This translates into CASSLGQGHNEQFF.

This sequence joins TRBV5-5 and TRBJ1-2, with 7 positions matching TRBD1. Germline CDR1 is SGHKS and CDR2 is YYEKEE (reference sequence). The CDR3 covers 14 residues. Trimming took 1 base from V and 5 from J; bases not matched to a gene: 5. The CDR3 DNA reads TGTGCCAGCAGCTTGAACGGACAGGCATATGGCTACACCTTC. This translates into CASSLNGQAYGYTF.

This clone occurred a few times. This chain connects TRBV13 to TRBJ1-2; weak D call: TRBD1 (5 bases). This CDR3 is built from 16 residues. Germline V gene sequence: CDR1 PRHDT, CDR2 FYEKMQ (reference sequence). Trimming cost V 4 bases and J 0 bases, with 15 bases left between them. The CDR3 loop reads CASSSGRDASNYGYTF. CDR3 nucleotide sequence: TGTGCCAGCAGCTCAGGGCGGGACGCATCTAACTATGGCTACACCTTC.

J is TRBJ2-1 and V is TRBV28, with 12 bases matching TRBD2. The length of the CDR3 is 20 residues. Germline CDR1 and CDR2: MDHEN and SYDVKM. The J segment lost 1 base and the V segment lost 1 base, leaving 11 bases of the junction unmatched. CDR3 in amino acids: CASSLSPFGLAGTSYNEQFF. The CDR3 nucleotides read TGTGCCAGCAGTTTATCGCCATTCGGACTAGCGGGGACTTCCTACAATGAGCAGTTCTTC.

The chain links TRBV5-1 to TRBJ1-6, with no clear D. CDR1 is SGHRS, CDR2 YFSETQ, per germline. The length of the CDR3 is 13 residues. The V gene lost 6 bases and the J gene lost 7 bases, with 11 bases spanning the gap. This CDR3 is CASTRNLNSPLHF. For the CDR3, the DNA is TGCGCCAGCACCAGAAACCTGAATTCACCCCTCCACTTT.

The rearrangement joins TRBV28 to TRBJ2-7; maybe TRBD2 (6 bases). The CDR3 covers 14 residues. Trimming left V 5 bases short and J 3 bases short, with 14 bases between. The germline V gene encodes CDR1 MDHEN and CDR2 SYDVKM. CDR3 bases: TGTGCCAGCAGTCCCCGTATCGGGAGCTACGAGCAGTACTTC. This sequence encodes CASSPRIGSYEQYF.

J is TRBJ2-1 and V is TRBV19; TRBD2 aligns across 9 bases. CDR3 size: 16 residues. CDR1 LNHDA and CDR2 SQIVND come from the germline V gene (reference sequence). V trimming: 9 bases; J trimming: 3 bases; junction bases outside the gene matches: 12. The CDR3 DNA sequence: TGTGCCAGCACCCCCGGAATAGCGGGGGACTACAATGAGCAGTTCTTC. Its protein is CASTPGIAGDYNEQFF.